A single sample is the source of the 5 T cell receptor beta chains below, sequenced in a study of early T cells in non-severe SARS-CoV-2 infection. TCRdb reprocessed the 5' RACE reads with MiXCR, giving one entry per CDR3 protein. The top ten clones hold around a quarter of a sample with about 36,000 distinct CDR3 sequences, roughly 6.8% of them seen once. Sequencing used whole blood, obtained at baseline. These receptor sequences come from an adult who was a healthcare worker with PCR-confirmed SARS-CoV-2 infection or an uninfected control (not recorded which).

Many counts were recorded for this clonotype. V usage is TRBV19 and J usage is TRBJ2-5; the D gene is possibly TRBD2 (6 bases). V lost 3 bases and J 5 bases, leaving 16 bases between the germline ends. The CDR3 covers 15 residues. Germline assignment: CDR1 LNHDA and CDR2 SQIVND (reference sequence). As DNA, the CDR3 is TGTGCCAGTAGTATGGGGAGGATAAACTCGGAGACCCAGTACTTC. This translates into CASSMGRINSETQYF. The full variable domain, completed using reference TRBV19 and TRBJ2-5, is DGGITQSPKYLFRKEGQNVTLSCEQNLNHDAMYWYRQDPGQGLRLIYYSQIVNDFQKGDIAEGYSVSREKKESFPLTVTSAQKNPTAFYLCASSMGRINSETQYFGPGTRLLVL.

The V and J genes are TRBV12-3 or TRBV12-4 and TRBJ1-5, with D possibly matching TRBD1 (5 bases). V was shortened by 6 bases and J by 5 bases, with 11 bases between the two germline ends. CDR3 length equals 13 residues. CDR3 protein: CASRPRVDQPQHF. The CDR3 nucleotides read TGTGCCAGCAGGCCCAGGGTCGATCAGCCCCAGCATTTT.

In this sample, this clonotype turned up many times. This chain uses TRBV7-9 with TRBJ1-1; no firm D call. Germline assignment: CDR1 SEHNR and CDR2 FQNEAQ (reference sequence). Between the trimmed V and J ends, which lost 1 base and 0 bases, there was a span of 3 bases. The CDR3 length is 13 residues. The CDR3: CASSLVMNTEAFF. In DNA, the CDR3 is TGTGCCAGCAGCTTAGTTATGAACACTGAAGCTTTCTTT.

This clonotype was observed at least ten times. Sequence at one end of the junction differs from germline and may be a read error. This chain links TRBV5-1 with TRBJ2-3; 11 bases fit TRBD2. The CDR3 has 16 residues. Germline-derived CDR1 and CDR2 are SGHRS and YFSETQ. CDR3 in amino acids: CASRLGTSGPTDTQYF. Written as DNA, the CDR3 is TGCGCCAGCAGATTGGGGACTAGCGGACCCACAGATACGCAGTATTTT.

The chain combines TRBV6-2 or TRBV6-3 with TRBJ2-1, with 11 bases aligning to TRBD2. This CDR3 spans 14 amino acids. Germline V lookup: CDR1 MNHEY, CDR2 SVGEGT. V lost 6 bases to trimming and J lost 6 bases; unmatched junction nucleotides: 4. The chain's CDR3 is CASRRSGRGNEQFF. The CDR3 DNA follows: TGTGCCAGCAGACGTAGCGGGAGGGGCAATGAGCAGTTCTTC.